One and the same sample provided the 18 T cell receptor beta chains below, sequenced in a study of blood T cell repertoires in COVID-19. Some clones are missing from TCRdb's copy, which holds only in-frame ones; the method was immunoSEQ multiplex PCR. Of about 160,000 clones detected, roughly 80% appear once; the ten largest clones hold 6.5% to 8.5%. The sample taken for sequencing was peripheral blood. Receptors originate from a woman between 35 and 50 years old with COVID-19, enrolled during active disease.

The V gene is TRBV5-4, the J gene TRBJ2-5; weak D call: TRBD2 (6 bases). The germline gives CDR1 SGHNT, CDR2 YYREEE (reference sequence). Between the trimmed V and J ends, which lost 4 bases and 3 bases, there was a span of 16 bases. The CDR3 is 15 amino acids. CDR3 amino acids: CASSRRRAGKETQYF. CDR3 bases: TGTGCCAGCAGCCGGAGGCGAGCGGGCAAAGAGACCCAGTACTTC.

This sequence joins TRBV29-1 and TRBJ2-3, with a possible D match to TRBD2 (6 bases). The CDR3 covers 14 residues. CDR1 and CDR2 from the germline V gene are SQVTM and ANQGSEA. The V gene lost 2 bases and the J gene lost 3 bases, with 12 bases spanning the gap. CDR3 DNA sequence: TGCAGCGTTGAATATAACGGGGGTACAGATACGCAGTATTTT. Translating gives CSVEYNGGTDTQYF.

The chain has TRBV4-2 and TRBJ2-7; 7 nucleotides match TRBD2. V was pared by 0 bases and J by 0 bases, with 5 bases of the junction left unmatched. This CDR3 is built from 16 residues. From germline, CDR1 is LGHNA and CDR2 YNFKEQ. The CDR3 region has the DNA TGTGCCAGCAGCCAAGATATTCCGGGAGGCTCCTACGAGCAGTACTTC. Its translation: CASSQDIPGGSYEQYF.

This chain connects TRBV30 to TRBJ1-2, with 7 bases that match TRBD1. The CDR3 length is 16 residues. The V gene's germline CDR1 is GTSNPN and CDR2 SVGIG (reference sequence). Trimming cost V 0 bases and J 5 bases; bases outside gene matches: 12. This CDR3 is CAWSVVGTAVAYGYTF. The CDR3 nucleotides are TGTGCCTGGAGTGTAGTCGGGACAGCAGTCGCTTATGGCTACACCTTC.

The chain combines TRBV28 with TRBJ2-1, with 10 nucleotides matching TRBD2. The CDR3 loop spans 14 amino acids. V was clipped by 7 bases and J by 5 bases; unmatched bases: 5. The germline V gene has CDR1 MDHEN and CDR2 SYDVKM. CDR3 bases: TGTGCCAGCAAGCCTAGCGGGGGAAACAATGAGCAGTTCTTC. It specifies CASKPSGGNNEQFF.

The chain couples TRBV28 to TRBJ2-1, with TRBD2 identical over 10 bases. There are 16 residues in the CDR3. V lost 3 bases to trimming and J lost 3 bases; unmatched junction nucleotides: 5. CDR1 and CDR2 from the germline V gene are MDHEN and SYDVKM. CDR3 bases: TGTGCCAGCAGTTTTATAGCGGGAGGTCTCTACAATGAGCAGTTCTTC. It codes for CASSFIAGGLYNEQFF. The full variable domain, rest sourced from reference TRBV28 and TRBJ2-1, is DVKVTQSSRYLVKRTGEKVFLECVQDMDHENMFWYRQDPGLGLRLIYFSYDVKMKEKGDIPEGYSVSREKKERFSLILESASTNQTSMYLCASSFIAGGLYNEQFFGPGTRLTVL.

This clone was seen a few times. This chain links TRBV6-1 with TRBJ2-3; TRBD1 matches 8 bases. The CDR3 consists of 13 residues. V was pared by 3 bases and J by 6 bases, with 2 bases of the junction left unmatched. The germline V gene has CDR1 MNHNS and CDR2 SASEGT. The CDR3 DNA is TGTGCCAGCAGTGAGTGGACAGGGGATACGCAGTATTTT. Translating it yields CASSEWTGDTQYF.

The chain is built from TRBV5-5 and TRBJ1-1; the D gene is possibly TRBD1 (5 bases). The CDR3 is 16 residues long. Germline assignment: CDR1 SGHKS and CDR2 YYEKEE (reference sequence). V was trimmed by 4 bases and J by 1 base, leaving 17 bases between them. This chain's CDR3 is CASSRSPGQKNTEAFF. The CDR3 bases are TGTGCCAGCAGCCGGAGCCCAGGACAAAAGAACACTGAAGCTTTCTTT.

The rearrangement links TRBV2 to TRBJ2-1; D might be TRBD2 (5 bases). CDR3 size: 16 residues. Trimming cost V 6 bases and J 1 base, with 16 bases left between them. Germline CDR1 reads SNHLY; CDR2 reads FYNNEI. The CDR3 nucleotides are TGTGCCAGCAGAGGTACGGACTTTTTATCCTACAATGAGCAGTTCTTC. This sequence encodes CASRGTDFLSYNEQFF. The full variable domain, in which reference TRBV2 and TRBJ2-1 provide the parts outside the CDR3, is EPEVTQTPSHQVTQMGQEVILRCVPISNHLYFYWYRQILGQKVEFLVSFYNNEISEKSEIFDDQFSVERPDGSNFTLKIRSTKLEDSAMYFCASRGTDFLSYNEQFFGPGTRLTVL.

The chain uses TRBV5-6 and TRBJ1-2; a possible D gene is TRBD1 (6 bases). Germline V gives CDR1 SGHDT, CDR2 YYEEEE. V was pared by 6 bases and J by 3 bases, with 18 bases between. CDR3 length equals 15 residues. CDR3 region: CASKPPGTKDYGYTF. CDR3 coding DNA: TGTGCCAGCAAGCCCCCTGGGACAAAAGACTATGGCTACACCTTC. Combining the CDR3 with reference TRBV5-6 and TRBJ1-2 gives the whole variable domain DAGVTQSPTHLIKTRGQQVTLRCSPKSGHDTVSWYQQALGQGPQFIFQYYEEEERQRGNFPDRFSGHQFPNYSSELNVNALLLGDSALYLCASKPPGTKDYGYTFGSGTRLTVV.

V usage is TRBV27 and J usage is TRBJ2-7; D is perhaps TRBD2 (6 bases). V lost 6 bases to trimming and J lost 2 bases, with 14 bases between them. From germline, CDR1 is MNHEY and CDR2 SMNVEV (reference sequence). The CDR3 contains 14 residues. The CDR3 is CASSHSGKPYEQYF. The DNA of the CDR3 is TGTGCCAGCAGCCATAGCGGAAAACCCTACGAGCAGTACTTC.

This chain connects TRBV15 to TRBJ2-1, with 10 positions matching TRBD2. The CDR3 covers 17 residues. Germline CDR1 and CDR2: LNHNV and YYDKDF (reference sequence). V trimming: 3 bases; J trimming: 4 bases; junction bases outside the gene matches: 9. The CDR3 reads CATSSTLLAGSYNEQFF. The CDR3 DNA is TGTGCCACCAGCAGTACCCTACTAGCGGGGAGTTACAATGAGCAGTTCTTC.

The chain links TRBV2 to TRBJ2-1, with 8 bases identical to TRBD1. The germline gives CDR1 SNHLY, CDR2 FYNNEI. The ends lost 6 bases at V and 8 bases at J; junction bases unmatched: 9. The CDR3 length is 14 residues. CDR3 loop: CASRPGQVRDEQFF. CDR3 bases: TGTGCCAGCAGACCGGGACAGGTGAGGGATGAGCAGTTCTTC. Combining the CDR3 with reference TRBV2 and TRBJ2-1 gives the whole variable domain EPEVTQTPSHQVTQMGQEVILRCVPISNHLYFYWYRQILGQKVEFLVSFYNNEISEKSEIFDDQFSVERPDGSNFTLKIRSTKLEDSAMYFCASRPGQVRDEQFFGPGTRLTVL.

The chain uses TRBV7-8 and TRBJ2-1; D call uncertain. Germline V gene lookup returns CDR1 SGHVS and CDR2 FQNEAQ. Between the trimmed V and J ends, which lost 3 bases and 1 base, there was a span of 13 bases. CDR3 length equals 16 residues. The CDR3 bases are TGTGCCAGCAGCTTTTCCCCAACCGGTTCCTACAATGAGCAGTTCTTC. Translating gives CASSFSPTGSYNEQFF.

The chain employs TRBV30 and TRBJ2-3; 9 positions match TRBD2. Per germline, CDR1 GTSNPN and CDR2 SVGIG (reference sequence). This CDR3 has 14 amino acids. After removal of 2 bases from V and 2 bases from J, the junction contained 2 bases not matched to a gene. CDR3 DNA: TGTGCCTGGAGTTTGGGACTAGCCACAGATACGCAGTATTTT. It encodes CAWSLGLATDTQYF.

This clone was detected ten times or more. This chain joins TRBV14 and TRBJ1-2, with D tentatively TRBD1 (5 bases). V gave up 4 bases and J gave up 8 bases, with 17 bases separating them. This CDR3 spans 14 amino acids. CDR1 is SGHDN and CDR2 is FVKESK in the germline V gene. CDR3 protein: CASSPGRVSVGYTF. For the CDR3, the DNA is TGTGCCAGCAGCCCGGGCAGGGTATCGGTAGGCTACACCTTC.

This chain uses TRBV7-9 with TRBJ1-6; D not resolved. Germline V gives CDR1 SEHNR, CDR2 FQNEAQ (reference sequence). This CDR3 contains 15 residues. V lost 4 bases and J lost 0, with 7 bases in between. In DNA, the CDR3 is TGTGCCAGCAGCTCAACGAGCTCCTATAATTCACCCCTCCACTTT. Protein sequence: CASSSTSSYNSPLHF.

This rearrangement joins TRBV27 to TRBJ2-1; TRBD2 aligns across 11 bases. V trimming: 10 bases; J trimming: 10 bases; junction bases outside the gene matches: 9. The germline gives CDR1 MNHEY, CDR2 SMNVEV (reference sequence). The CDR3 contains 13 residues. DNA of the CDR3: TGTGCCACCCGACTAGCGGGGTCCTGGGAGCAGTTCTTC. Encoded protein: CATRLAGSWEQFF.